This TCR beta chain comes out of a study of CD8+ T cells in alopecia areata. Study summary: Tofacitinib was given for 6 to 18 months, then stopped for 6 months. Scoring of treated patients' severity used the percentage of affected scalp area.

The sample's treatment: oral pan-JAK inhibitor, 5-10 mg twice daily. V lost 0 bases to trimming and J lost 2 bases, with 12 bases between them. CDR1 and CDR2 (germline): GTSNPN, SVGIG (reference sequence). CDR3 length: 15 amino acids. cDNA prepared by RNA extraction and subsequent reverse transcription served as the template for sequencing. Generated by immunoSEQ multiplex PCR, the TCRdb table keeps only in-frame clones and is missing some. There are around 150,000 clones in the sample; roughly four fifths occur only once, and roughly 25% lies in the top ten. This clone was detected only once. The TCR comes from a human donor with alopecia areata. Material: CD8+ T cells sorted from blood, obtained at week 4, from a patient treated with tofacitinib. J is TRBJ2-3 and V is TRBV30, with D unresolved. The CDR3 spells CAWSVLQSYTDTQYF. The CDR3 bases are TGTGCCTGGAGTGTACTCCAGTCATACACAGATACGCAGTATTTT.